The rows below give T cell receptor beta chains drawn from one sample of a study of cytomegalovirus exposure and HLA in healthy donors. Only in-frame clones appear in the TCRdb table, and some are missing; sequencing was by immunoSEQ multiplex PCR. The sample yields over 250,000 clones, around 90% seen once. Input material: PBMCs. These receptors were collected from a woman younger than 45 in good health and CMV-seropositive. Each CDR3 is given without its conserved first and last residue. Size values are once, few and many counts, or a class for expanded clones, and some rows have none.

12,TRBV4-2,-,ASSKRRENTEAF
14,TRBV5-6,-,ASSLIQGVSFYEQY
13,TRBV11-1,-,ASSLAGTSGYEQY
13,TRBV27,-,ASSLSGFLNQPQH
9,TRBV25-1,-,ASSVAEKLF
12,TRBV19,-,ASSLTGLNTEAF
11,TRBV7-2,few,ASSLQENQPQH
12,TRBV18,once,ASSLAGYTGELF
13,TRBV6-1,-,ASSELAGGQETQY
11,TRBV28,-,ASSYGTDYGYT